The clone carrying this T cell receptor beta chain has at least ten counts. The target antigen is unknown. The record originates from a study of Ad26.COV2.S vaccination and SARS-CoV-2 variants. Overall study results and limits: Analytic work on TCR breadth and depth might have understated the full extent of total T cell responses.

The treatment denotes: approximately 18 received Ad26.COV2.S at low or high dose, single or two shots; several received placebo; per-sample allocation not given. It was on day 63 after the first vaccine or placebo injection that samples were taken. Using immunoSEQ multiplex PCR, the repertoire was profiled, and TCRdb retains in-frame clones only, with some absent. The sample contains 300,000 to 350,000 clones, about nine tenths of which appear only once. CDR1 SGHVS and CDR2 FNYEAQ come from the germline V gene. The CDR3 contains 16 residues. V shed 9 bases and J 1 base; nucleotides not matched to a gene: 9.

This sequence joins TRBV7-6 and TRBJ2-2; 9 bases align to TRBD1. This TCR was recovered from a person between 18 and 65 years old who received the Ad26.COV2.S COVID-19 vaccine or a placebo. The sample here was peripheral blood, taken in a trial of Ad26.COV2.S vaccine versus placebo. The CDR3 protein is CASYRGLRENTGELFF. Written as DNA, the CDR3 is TGTGCCAGTTACAGGGGGCTGCGGGAGAACACCGGGGAGCTGTTTTTT. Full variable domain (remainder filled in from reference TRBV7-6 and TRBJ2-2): GAGVSQSPRYKVTKRGQDVALRCDPISGHVSLYWYRQALGQGPEFLTYFNYEAQQDKSGLPNDRFSAERPEGSISTLTIQRTEQRDSAMYRCASYRGLRENTGELFFGEGSRLTVL.